This T cell receptor beta chain was obtained from a study of T cells in Graves' hyperthyroidism and ophthalmopathy. Study-wide results and limits: Ophthalmopathy was model-predicted a median around 6.7 months pre-onset.

The CDR3 spans 13 residues. V was pared by 6 bases and J by 6 bases, with 14 bases between. Germline values: CDR1 SEHNR, CDR2 FQNEAQ (reference sequence). In its sample, this clonotype was seen a few times. Its antigen is undetermined. Researchers amplified the TCR beta CDR3 regions from RNA transcripts. In the first-round RT-PCR of the TCR CDR3, the HTBI primer set was used. In TCRdb, the multiplex PCR reads were re-called with MiXCR into one record per CDR3 protein. This repertoire shows about 510,000 distinct CDR3 sequences, less than 15% found once; its top ten account for around 14%. Those patients with uncontrolled infection, other autoimmune disease, pregnancy or lactation were excluded.

Sequenced sample: blood. The source of this sequence is a woman between 40 and 50 years old with Graves' hyperthyroidism. The chain is built from TRBV7-9 and TRBJ1-2, with D hard to call. DNA of the CDR3: TGTGCCAGCAGACCCATGGACGGAGATGGCTACACCTTC. Translation: CASRPMDGDGYTF.